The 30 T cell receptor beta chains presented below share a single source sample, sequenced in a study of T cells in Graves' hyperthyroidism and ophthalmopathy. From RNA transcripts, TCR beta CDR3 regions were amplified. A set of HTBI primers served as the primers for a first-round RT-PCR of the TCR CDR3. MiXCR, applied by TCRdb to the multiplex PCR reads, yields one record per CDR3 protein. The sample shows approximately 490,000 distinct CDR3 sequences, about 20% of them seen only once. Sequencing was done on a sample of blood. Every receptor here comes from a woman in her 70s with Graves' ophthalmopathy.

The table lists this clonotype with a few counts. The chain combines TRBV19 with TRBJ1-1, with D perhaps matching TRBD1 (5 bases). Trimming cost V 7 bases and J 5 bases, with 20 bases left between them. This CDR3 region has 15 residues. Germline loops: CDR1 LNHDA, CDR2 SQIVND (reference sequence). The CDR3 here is CASTLPAGGETEAFF. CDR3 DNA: TGTGCCAGTACCCTGCCGGCGGGGGGAGAGACTGAAGCTTTCTTT.

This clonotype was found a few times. CDR3 nucleotide sequence: TGTGCCAGCAGTCCACAGGGGGCGCGGTACGAGCAGTACTTC. This codes for CASSPQGARYEQYF. The genes are TRBV6-1 and TRBJ2-7; 9 bases align to TRBD1. Germline V gene lookup returns CDR1 MNHNS and CDR2 SASEGT. The CDR3 is 14 residues long. The ends lost 5 bases at V and 4 bases at J; junction bases unmatched: 6.

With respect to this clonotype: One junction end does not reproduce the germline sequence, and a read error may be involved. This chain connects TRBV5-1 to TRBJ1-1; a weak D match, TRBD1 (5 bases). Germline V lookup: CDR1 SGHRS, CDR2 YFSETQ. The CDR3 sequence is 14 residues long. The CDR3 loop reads CASSRRTQNTEAFF. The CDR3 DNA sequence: TGCGCCAGCAGCCGTAGGACACAAAACACCGAAGCTTTCTTT.

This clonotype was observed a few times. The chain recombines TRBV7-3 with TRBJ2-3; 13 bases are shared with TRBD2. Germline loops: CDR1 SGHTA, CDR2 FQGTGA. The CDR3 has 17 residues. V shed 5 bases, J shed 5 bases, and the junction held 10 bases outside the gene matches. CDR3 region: CASSPGTSGIDVDTQYF. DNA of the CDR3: TGTGCCAGCAGCCCTGGGACTAGCGGGATCGACGTAGATACGCAGTATTTT.

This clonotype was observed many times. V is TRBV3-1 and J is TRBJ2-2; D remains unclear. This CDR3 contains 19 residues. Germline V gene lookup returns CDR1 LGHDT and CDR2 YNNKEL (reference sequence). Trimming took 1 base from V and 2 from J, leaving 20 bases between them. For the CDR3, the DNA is TGTGCCAGCAGCCAAGGCTTTCTCAGGCGACAACACAACACCGGGGAGCTGTTTTTT. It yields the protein CASSQGFLRRQHNTGELFF. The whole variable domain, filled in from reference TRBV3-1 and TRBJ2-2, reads DTAVSQTPKYLVTQMGNDKSIKCEQNLGHDTMYWYKQDSKKFLKIMFSYNNKELIINETVPNRFSPKSPDKAHLNLHINSLELGDSAVYFCASSQGFLRRQHNTGELFFGEGSRLTVL.

CDR3 sequence reads: CASRLSGRTDTQYF. In nucleotides, the CDR3 is TGTGCCAGCAGACTTAGCGGGCGCACAGATACGCAGTATTTT. The rearrangement uses TRBV27 and TRBJ2-3; 7 positions agree with TRBD2. Germline loops: CDR1 MNHEY, CDR2 SMNVEV (reference sequence). V dropped 6 bases and J dropped 1; count of bases not matched to a gene: 4. This CDR3 comprises 14 residues.

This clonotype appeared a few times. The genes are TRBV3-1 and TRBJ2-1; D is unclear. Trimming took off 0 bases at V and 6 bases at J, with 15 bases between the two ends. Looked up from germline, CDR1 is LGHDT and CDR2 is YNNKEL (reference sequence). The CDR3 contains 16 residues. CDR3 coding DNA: TGTGCCAGCAGCCAAGACCCGCTGGGCCCCGGCAATGAGCAGTTCTTC. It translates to CASSQDPLGPGNEQFF.

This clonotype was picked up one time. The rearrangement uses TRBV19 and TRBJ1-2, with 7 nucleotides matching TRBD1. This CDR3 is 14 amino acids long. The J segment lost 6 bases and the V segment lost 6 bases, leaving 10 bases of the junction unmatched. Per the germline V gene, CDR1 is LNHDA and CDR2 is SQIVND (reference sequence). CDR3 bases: TGTGCCAGTAGAAACAGGGGAGGCTCTGATGGCTACACCTTC. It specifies CASRNRGGSDGYTF. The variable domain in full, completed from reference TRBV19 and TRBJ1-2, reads DGGITQSPKYLFRKEGQNVTLSCEQNLNHDAMYWYRQDPGQGLRLIYYSQIVNDFQKGDIAEGYSVSREKKESFPLTVTSAQKNPTAFYLCASRNRGGSDGYTFGSGTRLTVV.

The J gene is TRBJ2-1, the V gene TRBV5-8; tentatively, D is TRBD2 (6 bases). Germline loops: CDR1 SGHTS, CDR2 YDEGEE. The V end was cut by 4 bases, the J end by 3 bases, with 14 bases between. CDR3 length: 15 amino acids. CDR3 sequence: CASSPSLGGYNEQFF. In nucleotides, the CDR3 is TGTGCCAGCAGCCCATCCCTGGGGGGCTACAATGAGCAGTTCTTC.

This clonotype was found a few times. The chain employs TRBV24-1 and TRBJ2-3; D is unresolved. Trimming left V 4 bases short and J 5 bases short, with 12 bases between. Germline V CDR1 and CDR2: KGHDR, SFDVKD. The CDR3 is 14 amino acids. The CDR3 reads CATSDPFRRDTQYF. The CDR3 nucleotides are TGTGCCACCAGTGACCCTTTTAGGCGAGATACGCAGTATTTT.

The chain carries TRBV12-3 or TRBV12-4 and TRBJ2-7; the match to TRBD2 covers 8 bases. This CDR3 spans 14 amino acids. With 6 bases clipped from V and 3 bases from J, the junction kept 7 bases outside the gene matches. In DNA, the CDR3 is TGTGCCAGCAGAAACTTAGCGGGAAGCTACGAGCAGTACTTC. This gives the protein CASRNLAGSYEQYF.

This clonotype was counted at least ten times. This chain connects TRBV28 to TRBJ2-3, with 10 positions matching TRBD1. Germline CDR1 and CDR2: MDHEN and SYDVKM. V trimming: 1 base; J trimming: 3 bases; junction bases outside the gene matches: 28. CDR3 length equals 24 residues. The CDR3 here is CASSLYSLSLTRDRGVIGTDTQYF. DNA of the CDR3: TGTGCCAGCAGTTTATACAGTCTATCCCTTACCCGGGACAGGGGAGTTATAGGGACAGATACGCAGTATTTT.

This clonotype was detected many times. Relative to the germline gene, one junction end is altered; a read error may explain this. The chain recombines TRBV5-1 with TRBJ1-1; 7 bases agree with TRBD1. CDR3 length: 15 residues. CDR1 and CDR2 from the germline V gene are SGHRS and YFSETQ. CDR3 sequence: CASSLVGGMNTEAFF. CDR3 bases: TGTGCCAGCAGCTTAGTAGGGGGCATGAACACTGAAGCTTTCTTT.

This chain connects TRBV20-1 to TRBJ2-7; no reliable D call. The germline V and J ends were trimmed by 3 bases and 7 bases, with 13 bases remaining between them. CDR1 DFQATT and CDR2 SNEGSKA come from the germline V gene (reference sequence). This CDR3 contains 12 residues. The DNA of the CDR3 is TGCAGTGCTAGTTATCTCGCCGGGGAGCAGTACTTC. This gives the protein CSASYLAGEQYF.

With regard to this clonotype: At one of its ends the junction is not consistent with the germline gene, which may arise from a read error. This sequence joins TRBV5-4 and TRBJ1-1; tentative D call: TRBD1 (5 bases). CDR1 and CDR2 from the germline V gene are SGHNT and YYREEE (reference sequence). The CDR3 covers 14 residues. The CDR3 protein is CANSYDLGGTEAFF. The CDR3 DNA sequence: TGTGCCAACAGCTATGACCTCGGGGGGACTGAAGCTTTCTTT.

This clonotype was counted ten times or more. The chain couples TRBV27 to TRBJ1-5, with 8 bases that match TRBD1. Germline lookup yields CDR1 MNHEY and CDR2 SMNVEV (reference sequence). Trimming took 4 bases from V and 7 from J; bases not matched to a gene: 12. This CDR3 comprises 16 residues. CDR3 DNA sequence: TGTGCCAGCAGTTCCCGACAGGGGAGGACATGGCAGCCCCAGCATTTT. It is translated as CASSSRQGRTWQPQHF.

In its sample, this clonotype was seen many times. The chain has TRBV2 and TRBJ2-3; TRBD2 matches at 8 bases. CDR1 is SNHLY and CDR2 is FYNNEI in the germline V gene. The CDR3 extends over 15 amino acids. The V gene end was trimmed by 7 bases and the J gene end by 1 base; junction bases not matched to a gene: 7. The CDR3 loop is CASNRGLAGTDTQYF. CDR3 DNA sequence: TGTGCCAGCAATAGAGGACTAGCAGGCACAGATACGCAGTATTTT.

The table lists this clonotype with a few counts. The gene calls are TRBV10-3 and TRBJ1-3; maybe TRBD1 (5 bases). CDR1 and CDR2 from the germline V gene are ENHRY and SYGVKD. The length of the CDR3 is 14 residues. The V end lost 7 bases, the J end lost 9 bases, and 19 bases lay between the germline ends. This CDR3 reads CAINSPISGGTIYF. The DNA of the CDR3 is TGTGCCATCAATTCCCCCATCTCGGGGGGCACCATATATTTT.

CDR3 bases: TGTGCCAGCAGTGGGACCATCAATGAGCAGTTCTTC. It encodes CASSGTINEQFF. V and J are TRBV2 and TRBJ2-1; D is uncertain. Per the germline V gene, CDR1 is SNHLY and CDR2 is FYNNEI. The CDR3 consists of 12 residues. The V gene lost 4 bases and the J gene lost 6 bases, with 7 bases spanning the gap.

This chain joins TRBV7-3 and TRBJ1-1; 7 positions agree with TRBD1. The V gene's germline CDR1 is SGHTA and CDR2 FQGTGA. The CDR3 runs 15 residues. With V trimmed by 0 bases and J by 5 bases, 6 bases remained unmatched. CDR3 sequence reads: CASSLTPTGQTEAFF. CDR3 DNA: TGTGCCAGCAGCTTAACTCCGACAGGGCAGACTGAAGCTTTCTTT.

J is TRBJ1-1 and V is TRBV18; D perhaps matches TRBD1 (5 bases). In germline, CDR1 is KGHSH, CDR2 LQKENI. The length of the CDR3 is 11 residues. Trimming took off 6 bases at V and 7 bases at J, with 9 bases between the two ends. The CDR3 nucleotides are TGTGCCAGCTCCAGCGGGGGTGAAGCTTTCTTT. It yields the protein CASSSGGEAFF.

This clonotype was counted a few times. The CDR3 region is CASTLIQGVSYNEQFF. The CDR3 bases are TGTGCCAGCACTTTGATACAGGGGGTTTCCTACAATGAGCAGTTCTTC. The rearrangement uses TRBV6-1 and TRBJ2-1; TRBD1 matches 8 bases. Germline CDR1 MNHNS, CDR2 SASEGT. With 7 bases clipped from V and 1 base from J, the junction kept 9 bases outside the gene matches. The length of the CDR3 is 16 residues.

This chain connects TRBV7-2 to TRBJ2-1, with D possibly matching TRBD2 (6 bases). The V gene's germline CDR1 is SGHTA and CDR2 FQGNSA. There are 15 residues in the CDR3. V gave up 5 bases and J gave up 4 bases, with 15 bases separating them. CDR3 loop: CASSKLWRGYNEQFF. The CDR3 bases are TGTGCCAGCAGCAAGCTGTGGCGGGGATACAATGAGCAGTTCTTC.

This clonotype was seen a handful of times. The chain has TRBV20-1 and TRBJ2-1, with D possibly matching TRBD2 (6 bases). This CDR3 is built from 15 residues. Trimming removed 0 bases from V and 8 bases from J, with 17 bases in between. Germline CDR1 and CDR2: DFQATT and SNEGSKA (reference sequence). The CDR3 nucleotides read TGCAGTGCTAGAGATCTCGGGACTTCGTGGCATGAGCAGTTCTTC. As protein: CSARDLGTSWHEQFF.

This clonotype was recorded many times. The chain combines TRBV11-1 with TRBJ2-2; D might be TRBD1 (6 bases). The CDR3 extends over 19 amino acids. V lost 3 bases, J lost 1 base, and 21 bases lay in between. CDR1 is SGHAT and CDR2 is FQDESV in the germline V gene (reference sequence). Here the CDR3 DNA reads TGTGCCAGCAGCTTCAAACGAGGACAGTCCGCCTTGAACACCGGGGAGCTGTTTTTT. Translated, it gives CASSFKRGQSALNTGELFF.

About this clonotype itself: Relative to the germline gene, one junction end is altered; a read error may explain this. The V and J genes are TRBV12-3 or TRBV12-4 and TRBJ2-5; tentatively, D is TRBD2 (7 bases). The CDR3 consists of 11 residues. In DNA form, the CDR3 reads TGCCGCGGGGGACATCAAGAGACCCAGTACTTC. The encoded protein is CRGGHQETQYF.

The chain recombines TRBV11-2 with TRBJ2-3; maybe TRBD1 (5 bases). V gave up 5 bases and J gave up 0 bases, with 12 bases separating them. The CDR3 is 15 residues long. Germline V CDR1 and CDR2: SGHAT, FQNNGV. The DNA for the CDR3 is TGTGCCAGCAGCCCAGGGTTTACTAGCACAGATACGCAGTATTTT. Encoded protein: CASSPGFTSTDTQYF.

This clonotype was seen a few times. This chain's CDR3 is CASTMTSRATDTQYF. CDR3 bases: TGTGCCAGCACCATGACTAGCAGGGCCACAGATACGCAGTATTTT. This sequence joins TRBV5-4 and TRBJ2-3; TRBD2 matches 7 bases. The CDR3 is 15 residues long. Germline V lookup: CDR1 SGHNT, CDR2 YYREEE (reference sequence). V gave up 6 bases and J gave up 2 bases; unmatched junction bases: 9.

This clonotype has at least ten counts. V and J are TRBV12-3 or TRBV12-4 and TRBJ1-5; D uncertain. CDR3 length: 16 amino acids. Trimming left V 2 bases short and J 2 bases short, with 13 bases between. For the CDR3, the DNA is TGTGCCAGCAGTTTAAATCCTCCAGGAGGCAATCAGCCCCAGCATTTT. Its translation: CASSLNPPGGNQPQHF.

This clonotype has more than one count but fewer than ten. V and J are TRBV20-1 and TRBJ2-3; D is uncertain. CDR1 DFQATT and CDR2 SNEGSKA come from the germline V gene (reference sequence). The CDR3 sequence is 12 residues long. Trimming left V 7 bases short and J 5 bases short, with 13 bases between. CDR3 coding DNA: TGCAGTGGCGTAATAATTGTAGATACGCAGTATTTT. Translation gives CSGVIIVDTQYF.